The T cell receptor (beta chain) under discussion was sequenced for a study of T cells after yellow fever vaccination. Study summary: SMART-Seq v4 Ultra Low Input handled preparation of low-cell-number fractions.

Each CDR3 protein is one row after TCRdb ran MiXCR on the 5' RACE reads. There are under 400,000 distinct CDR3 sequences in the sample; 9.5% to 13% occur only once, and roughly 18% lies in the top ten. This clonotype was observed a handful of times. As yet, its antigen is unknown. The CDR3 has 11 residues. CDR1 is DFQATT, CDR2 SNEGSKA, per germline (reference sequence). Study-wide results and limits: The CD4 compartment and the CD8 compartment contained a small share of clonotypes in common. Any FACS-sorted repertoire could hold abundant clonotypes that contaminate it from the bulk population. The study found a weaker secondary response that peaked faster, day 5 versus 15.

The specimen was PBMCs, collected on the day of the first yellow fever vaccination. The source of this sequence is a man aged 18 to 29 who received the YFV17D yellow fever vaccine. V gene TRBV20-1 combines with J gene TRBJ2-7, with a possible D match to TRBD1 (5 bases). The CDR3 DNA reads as TGCAGCCTATTGGGGCGCTACGAGCAGTACGTC. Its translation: CSLLGRYEQYV.